The present entry profiles one TCR beta chain with its context. What it binds is not known. The CDR3 covers 16 residues. Germline V gives CDR1 SGHTA, CDR2 FQGNSA. V was clipped by 0 bases and J by 4 bases, with 16 bases between them. Using a J-beta primer mix together with a sample-barcoded 5' primer, a second PCR was run for about 6 to 12 cycles. Template switching added a 12-random-nucleotide identifier to every cDNA molecule. Each CDR3 protein is one row after TCRdb ran MiXCR on the 5' RACE reads. The table lists 700,000 to 950,000 distinct CDR3 sequences, about 62% of them singletons. Individuals who donated were healthy Caucasians from Russia aged roughly 6 to 95. The data were obtained in a study of blood T cells in healthy people across ages. Study-level findings and limits: When set beside aged donors, long-lived donors presented more naive CD4+ cells and higher diversity.

The origin of this receptor is a man aged 25 to 40 in good health. This rearrangement joins TRBV7-2 to TRBJ2-7; weak D call: TRBD2 (6 bases). The sample comprised blood. Here the CDR3 DNA reads TGTGCCAGCAGCTTAGCGCTAGGACGGGGGACTTACGAGCAGTACTTC. Its protein product is CASSLALGRGTYEQYF.